A single sample is the source of the 24 T cell receptor beta chains below, sequenced in a study of blood T cell repertoires in COVID-19. The repertoire was sequenced with immunoSEQ multiplex PCR; TCRdb's copy has only in-frame clones and lacks some. The sample lists under 200,000 clones; approximately 91% were seen once. Sequences were obtained from peripheral blood. These TCRs come from a man aged 18 to 30 with acute or convalescent COVID-19.

This chain links TRBV9 with TRBJ2-1; TRBD2 matches 16 bases. CDR1 and CDR2 from the germline V gene are SGDLS and YYNGEE. The CDR3 length is 18 residues. The J segment lost 9 bases and the V segment lost 3 bases, leaving 12 bases of the junction unmatched. CDR3 sequence reads: CASSATAGTSGRAFEQFF. CDR3 nucleotide sequence: TGTGCCAGCAGCGCCACAGCCGGGACTAGCGGGAGGGCGTTTGAGCAGTTCTTC. The full variable domain, in which reference TRBV9 and TRBJ2-1 provide the parts outside the CDR3, is DSGVTQTPKHLITATGQRVTLRCSPRSGDLSVYWYQQSLDQGLQFLIQYYNGEERAKGNILERFSAQQFPDLHSELNLSSLELGDSALYFCASSATAGTSGRAFEQFFGPGTRLTVL.

V is TRBV27 and J is TRBJ1-4; D remains unclear. The V and J ends lost 6 bases and 0 bases respectively, with 11 bases between them. The germline gives CDR1 MNHEY, CDR2 SMNVEV (reference sequence). This CDR3 has 15 amino acids. CDR3 loop: CASSPLDATNEKLFF. The CDR3 nucleotides are TGTGCCAGCAGCCCCTTAGATGCAACTAATGAAAAACTGTTTTTT.

This clone has only one observation. The genes are TRBV3-1 (or the pseudogene TRBV3-2) and TRBJ2-1; 14 nucleotides line up with TRBD2. Germline trimming cut 3 bases from V and 7 bases from J; bases unmatched to any gene: 5. This CDR3 has 16 residues. The V gene's germline CDR1 is LGHDT and CDR2 YNNKEL (reference sequence). CDR3 in DNA: TGTGCCAGCAGCCACCTGACTAGCGGGGGGGGGAATGAGCAGTTCTTC. It specifies CASSHLTSGGGNEQFF.

The CDR3 loop reads CARGVYRRQAIRETEAFF. CDR3 nucleotides: TGTGCCAGGGGAGTTTATAGGAGACAGGCCATCAGGGAGACTGAAGCTTTCTTT. This chain connects TRBV27 to TRBJ1-1; D might be TRBD1 (6 bases). The CDR3 is 18 amino acids. Germline values: CDR1 MNHEY, CDR2 SMNVEV (reference sequence). Trimming removed 9 bases from V and 5 bases from J, with 31 bases in between.

This clone has only one observation. The chain links TRBV9 to TRBJ2-1; TRBD2 matches 7 bases. The germline CDR1 and CDR2 sequences are SGDLS and YYNGEE. Unmatched junction bases numbered 6, after V lost 4 bases and J lost 2 bases. The CDR3 has 15 amino acids. The CDR3 sequence is CASSTSGGAYNEQFF. The CDR3 DNA sequence: TGTGCCAGCAGCACCTCGGGAGGCGCCTACAATGAGCAGTTCTTC.

The chain uses TRBV27 and TRBJ1-5, with D uncertain. The CDR3 extends over 13 amino acids. CDR1 MNHEY and CDR2 SMNVEV come from the germline V gene (reference sequence). Between the trimmed V and J ends, which lost 3 bases and 4 bases, there was a span of 7 bases. The CDR3 here is CASSFGLNQPQHF. The DNA of the CDR3 is TGTGCCAGCAGTTTCGGACTGAATCAGCCCCAGCATTTT.

The chain links TRBV6-5 to TRBJ1-1, with D maybe TRBD1 (6 bases). CDR1 and CDR2 (germline): MNHEY, SVGAGI. The CDR3 extends over 14 amino acids. The V end was cut by 6 bases, the J end by 4 bases, with 15 bases between. The CDR3 region is CASSPTGLGTEAFF. The CDR3 bases are TGTGCCAGCAGCCCCACAGGGTTGGGCACTGAAGCTTTCTTT.

The chain uses TRBV25-1 and TRBJ1-4; 7 bases fit TRBD1. The V segment lost 3 bases and the J segment 6 bases; nucleotides outside the gene matches: 16. The CDR3 runs to 18 residues. In germline, CDR1 is MGHDK, CDR2 SYGVNS. CDR3 sequence reads: CASSDQQGWYTLDEKLFF. The CDR3 DNA sequence: TGTGCCAGCAGTGATCAACAGGGGTGGTATACACTCGATGAAAAACTGTTTTTT. Together with reference TRBV25-1 and TRBJ1-4, the CDR3 gives the full variable domain: EADIYQTPRYLVIGTGKKITLECSQTMGHDKMYWYQQDPGMELHLIHYSYGVNSTEKGDLSSESTVSRIRTEHFPLTLESARPSHTSQYLCASSDQQGWYTLDEKLFFGSGTQLSVL.

V is TRBV18 and J is TRBJ1-1; 7 bases map to TRBD1. There are 13 residues in the CDR3. Germline CDR1 KGHSH, CDR2 LQKENI. J was trimmed by 6 bases and V by 6 bases; bases with no gene match: 7. CDR3 loop: CASSGQKGAEAFF. The CDR3 bases are TGTGCCAGCTCGGGACAGAAGGGAGCTGAAGCTTTCTTT.

The genes are TRBV11-2 and TRBJ2-1; possible D gene TRBD2, 6 bases. This CDR3 region has 16 residues. CDR1 SGHAT and CDR2 FQNNGV come from the germline V gene. V dropped 4 bases and J dropped 2 bases, with 15 bases sitting between them. The CDR3 reads CASSSVWRGTYNEQFF. The CDR3 region has the DNA TGTGCCAGCAGCTCCGTCTGGCGGGGAACCTACAATGAGCAGTTCTTC.

The V call is TRBV5-1, the J call TRBJ1-1; a weak D match, TRBD1 (6 bases). The CDR3 extends over 18 amino acids. CDR1 SGHRS and CDR2 YFSETQ come from the germline V gene. V gave up 3 bases and J gave up 8 bases, with 29 bases separating them. The CDR3 DNA reads as TGCGCCAGCAGCTCGTCCGGGACAATTCCCTTTTGGGTATCAGAAGCTTTCTTT. It codes for CASSSSGTIPFWVSEAFF.

The V gene is TRBV30, the J gene TRBJ1-2, with TRBD1 as a possible D gene (6 bases). This CDR3 comprises 18 residues. CDR1 and CDR2 from the germline V gene are GTSNPN and SVGIG (reference sequence). Between the trimmed V and J ends, which lost 0 bases and 4 bases, there was a span of 24 bases. CDR3 DNA: TGTGCCTGGAGTGTACTGCGGAGTAGGGGGTGGCCCTTCTATGGCTACACCTTC. As protein: CAWSVLRSRGWPFYGYTF.

The rearrangement uses TRBV5-6 and TRBJ1-1, with no clear D. Germline V gene data show CDR1 as SGHDT and CDR2 as YYEEEE. V was trimmed by 3 bases and J by 6 bases, leaving 18 bases between them. This CDR3 has 15 amino acids. The CDR3 DNA follows: TGTGCCAGCAGCTGGGAGGGTCCACTAGGCGCTGAAGCTTTCTTT. Translated, it gives CASSWEGPLGAEAFF.

This rearrangement joins TRBV29-1 to TRBJ2-7; no firm D call. This CDR3 has 13 residues. V was shortened by 6 bases and J by 4 bases, with 16 bases between the two germline ends. Per the germline V gene, CDR1 is SQVTM and CDR2 is ANQGSEA. The CDR3: CSVKYAVGYEQYF. CDR3 nucleotide sequence: TGCAGCGTCAAATATGCGGTTGGATACGAGCAGTACTTC.

V gene TRBV5-1 combines with J gene TRBJ2-3, with 10 bases matching TRBD2. Looked up from germline, CDR1 is SGHRS and CDR2 is YFSETQ. The CDR3 sequence is 16 residues long. V dropped 2 bases and J dropped 1; count of bases not matched to a gene: 4. CDR3 in DNA: TGCGCCAGCAGCTTTACCGGGACTAGCGGCACAGATACGCAGTATTTT. Translated: CASSFTGTSGTDTQYF.

The rearrangement links TRBV6-1 to TRBJ2-3; D gene unclear. The CDR3 has 16 residues. The germline gives CDR1 MNHNS, CDR2 SASEGT. V lost 1 base, J lost 1 base, and 12 bases lay in between. CDR3 nucleotide sequence: TGTGCCAGCAGTGAAGGAGACTTAACCCGCACAGATACGCAGTATTTT. Translating gives CASSEGDLTRTDTQYF.

The rearrangement uses TRBV11-2 and TRBJ1-1; TRBD1 aligns across 9 bases. V was clipped by 6 bases and J by 7 bases; unmatched bases: 9. The germline V gene has CDR1 SGHAT and CDR2 FQNNGV. The CDR3 extends over 14 amino acids. Here the CDR3 reads CASSSYRGPGEAFF. DNA of the CDR3: TGTGCCAGCAGTTCTTACAGGGGGCCGGGTGAAGCTTTCTTT.

The chain is built from TRBV11-2 and TRBJ2-1; D is undetermined. Trimming shortened V by 1 base and J by 2 bases, and 9 bases separated the two germline ends. The length of the CDR3 is 15 residues. Germline CDR1 reads SGHAT; CDR2 reads FQNNGV. The CDR3 region is CASSLGLNTYNEQFF. In DNA, the CDR3 is TGTGCCAGCAGCTTAGGCCTAAATACCTACAATGAGCAGTTCTTC.

V usage is TRBV5-1 and J usage is TRBJ1-4; D not certain. CDR3 length: 13 amino acids. Germline-derived CDR1 and CDR2 are SGHRS and YFSETQ. V shed 6 bases and J shed 3 bases, with 9 bases lying between them. The CDR3: CASTELPNEKLFF. CDR3 DNA sequence: TGCGCCAGCACTGAGCTACCTAATGAAAAACTGTTTTTT.

The chain couples TRBV19 to TRBJ1-3, with 7 bases aligning to TRBD1. Per the germline V gene, CDR1 is LNHDA and CDR2 is SQIVND (reference sequence). The ends lost 3 bases at V and 0 bases at J; junction bases unmatched: 29. This CDR3 is 24 amino acids long. DNA of the CDR3: TGTGCCAGTAGTATCTTACTCGCCCACCGACAGGGCCTAACCTCCGATAGCTCTGGAAACACCATATATTTT. This gives the protein CASSILLAHRQGLTSDSSGNTIYF.

The chain combines TRBV5-1 with TRBJ2-1; 9 bases map to TRBD2. CDR1 is SGHRS, CDR2 YFSETQ, per germline. V dropped 4 bases and J dropped 2; count of bases not matched to a gene: 4. This CDR3 contains 15 residues. The CDR3 sequence: CASSTPSGAYNEQFF. Written as DNA, the CDR3 is TGCGCCAGCAGCACCCCTAGCGGGGCCTACAATGAGCAGTTCTTC.

The J gene is TRBJ1-1, the V gene TRBV2, with D perhaps TRBD1 (5 bases). The CDR3 has 12 residues. CDR1 is SNHLY, CDR2 FYNNEI, per germline. V was clipped by 9 bases and J by 5 bases, with 13 bases between them. The CDR3 DNA is TGTGCCAGGGAAGGGGCCGGGACTGAAGCTTTCTTT. This translates into CAREGAGTEAFF. Full variable domain (outside the CDR3, taken from reference TRBV2 and TRBJ1-1): EPEVTQTPSHQVTQMGQEVILRCVPISNHLYFYWYRQILGQKVEFLVSFYNNEISEKSEIFDDQFSVERPDGSNFTLKIRSTKLEDSAMYFCAREGAGTEAFFGQGTRLTVV.

This chain links TRBV5-1 with TRBJ1-5; 10 bases match TRBD1. The V gene's germline CDR1 is SGHRS and CDR2 YFSETQ. The CDR3 loop spans 15 amino acids. J gave up 7 bases and V 4 bases, and 8 bases lay outside the gene matches. This CDR3 reads CASSPSTGGGQPQHF. CDR3 sequence (DNA): TGCGCCAGCAGCCCCTCGACAGGGGGCGGACAGCCCCAGCATTTT.

The rearrangement joins TRBV24-1 to TRBJ2-1; 7 bases line up with TRBD2. The CDR3 covers 14 residues. V shed 1 base, J shed 8 bases, and the junction held 4 bases outside the gene matches. The germline V gene has CDR1 KGHDR and CDR2 SFDVKD. The CDR3 DNA reads TGTGCCACCAGTGATTTTAGGGCGGGGGATGAGCAGTTCTTC. Translation gives CATSDFRAGDEQFF.